These 2 T cell receptor beta chains were sequenced from one sample in a study of cytomegalovirus exposure and HLA in healthy donors. The repertoire was sequenced with immunoSEQ multiplex PCR; TCRdb's copy has only in-frame clones and lacks some. The sample holds about 360,000 clones, 70% to 90% seen once. Specimen: PBMCs. Source of these receptors: a woman under 30 in good health and CMV-seronegative.

The chain links TRBV30 to TRBJ2-7; possible D gene TRBD2, 7 bases. Trimming cost V 4 bases and J 5 bases, with 21 bases left between them. The CDR3 runs 15 residues. Germline assignment: CDR1 GTSNPN and CDR2 SVGIG (reference sequence). The CDR3 DNA follows: TGTGCCTGGACCGTGGGGGGGGGCGTAATACACGAGCAGTACTTC. Translation gives CAWTVGGGVIHEQYF.

This chain uses TRBV5-1 with TRBJ2-3; 8 bases are shared with TRBD1. The V and J ends lost 0 bases and 3 bases, in that order; junction bases with no gene match: 3. CDR3 length: 15 amino acids. Germline loops: CDR1 SGHRS, CDR2 YFSETQ. As DNA, the CDR3 is TGCGCCAGCAGCTTGGGACAGGGGACAACAGATACGCAGTATTTT. Residues: CASSLGQGTTDTQYF.